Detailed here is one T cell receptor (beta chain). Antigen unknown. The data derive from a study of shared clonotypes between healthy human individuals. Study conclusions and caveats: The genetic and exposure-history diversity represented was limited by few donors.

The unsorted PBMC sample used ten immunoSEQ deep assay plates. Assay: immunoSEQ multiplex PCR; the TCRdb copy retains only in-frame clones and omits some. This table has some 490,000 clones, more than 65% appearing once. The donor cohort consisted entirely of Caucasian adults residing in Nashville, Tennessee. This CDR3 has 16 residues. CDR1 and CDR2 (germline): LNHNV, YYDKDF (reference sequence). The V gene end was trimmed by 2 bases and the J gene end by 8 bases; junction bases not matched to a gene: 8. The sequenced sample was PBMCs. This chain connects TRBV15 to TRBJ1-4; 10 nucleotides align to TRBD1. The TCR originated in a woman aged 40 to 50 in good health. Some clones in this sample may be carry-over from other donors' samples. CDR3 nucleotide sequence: TGTGCCACCAGCAGAAAAGGGACAGGGGTTGGCGAAAAACTGTTTTTT. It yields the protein CATSRKGTGVGEKLFF.